Listed here are 26 T cell receptor beta chains from one sample, sequenced in a study of T cells in localized non-small cell lung cancer. The repertoire was sequenced with immunoSEQ multiplex PCR; TCRdb's copy has only in-frame clones and lacks some. This sample carries about 33,000 clones, 90% of them seen once, and the ten largest clones take 4.1%. Sequences were derived from peripheral blood, sampled before any cancer treatment. These receptors were obtained from a man aged 40-75 years with stage I lung adenocarcinoma.

V gene TRBV29-1 combines with J gene TRBJ2-5; D is ambiguous. The length of the CDR3 is 13 residues. Trimming pared 5 bases from V and 2 bases from J, leaving 12 bases between. Germline CDR1 and CDR2: SQVTM and ANQGSEA. The CDR3 DNA is TGCAGCGTTAGTGGGGAAGGGCAAGAGACCCAGTACTTC. This sequence encodes CSVSGEGQETQYF.

The gene calls are TRBV5-1 and TRBJ2-3, with D possibly being TRBD1 (6 bases). Trimming took off 3 bases at V and 7 bases at J, with 15 bases between the two ends. From germline, CDR1 is SGHRS and CDR2 YFSETQ. The CDR3 runs 14 residues. The CDR3 DNA follows: TGCGCCAGCAGCTCCCAAGGGGGAGTCAATACGCAGTATTTT. Encoded protein: CASSSQGGVNTQYF.

This chain uses TRBV6-1 with TRBJ1-1, with D uncertain. The CDR3 loop spans 14 amino acids. CDR1 is MNHNS and CDR2 is SASEGT in the germline V gene. Between the trimmed V and J ends, which lost 1 base and 0 bases, there was a span of 6 bases. The CDR3 DNA reads as TGTGCCAGCAGTGAAGGCATCATGAACACTGAAGCTTTCTTT. This sequence encodes CASSEGIMNTEAFF.

The rearrangement joins TRBV18 to TRBJ2-1, with 8 bases identical to TRBD2. Germline V gives CDR1 KGHSH, CDR2 LQKENI. There are 15 residues in the CDR3. The V segment lost 3 bases and the J segment 7 bases; nucleotides outside the gene matches: 8. The CDR3 sequence: CASSPSGGRGNEQFF. Here the CDR3 DNA reads TGTGCCAGCTCACCCAGCGGGGGCCGTGGGAATGAGCAGTTCTTC.

J is TRBJ2-6 and V is TRBV6-5, with D uncertain. This CDR3 comprises 15 residues. The germline V gene has CDR1 MNHEY and CDR2 SVGAGI. Between the trimmed V and J ends, which lost 8 bases and 0 bases, there was a span of 11 bases. Here the CDR3 reads CASRALPSGANVLTF. Here the CDR3 DNA reads TGTGCCAGCCGGGCCCTTCCCTCTGGGGCCAACGTCCTGACTTTC.

The sample holds one count of this clone. The chain is built from TRBV27 and TRBJ1-2; no definite D call. There are 14 residues in the CDR3. Germline CDR1 and CDR2: MNHEY and SMNVEV (reference sequence). The V end was cut by 1 base, the J end by 7 bases, with 13 bases between. The CDR3: CASSLFRGAGGYTF. The CDR3 bases are TGTGCCAGCAGTTTATTTCGGGGTGCCGGTGGCTACACCTTC.

The rearrangement links TRBV9 to TRBJ2-5; TRBD2 matches at 7 bases. The germline V gene encodes CDR1 SGDLS and CDR2 YYNGEE. This CDR3 comprises 14 residues. The ends lost 5 bases at V and 2 bases at J; junction bases unmatched: 6. This chain's CDR3 is CASSRAGIQETQYF. The CDR3 DNA sequence: TGTGCCAGCAGTCGAGCGGGGATACAAGAGACCCAGTACTTC.

The gene calls are TRBV27 and TRBJ2-3; perhaps D is TRBD1 or TRBD2 (5 bases each). The germline V gene has CDR1 MNHEY and CDR2 SMNVEV (reference sequence). Trimming shortened V by 3 bases and J by 6 bases, and 10 bases separated the two germline ends. The CDR3 covers 13 residues. For the CDR3, the DNA is TGTGCCAGCAGTTTGGGGGTAAGGGATACGCAGTATTTT. It encodes CASSLGVRDTQYF.

The genes are TRBV7-2 and TRBJ2-7; 15 positions agree with TRBD2. V lost 8 bases, J lost 0 bases, and 2 bases stayed unmatched. CDR1 SGHTA and CDR2 FQGNSA come from the germline V gene. The CDR3 has 15 amino acids. The chain's CDR3 is CASGTSGGTSYEQYF. CDR3 coding DNA: TGTGCCAGCGGGACTAGCGGGGGGACCTCCTACGAGCAGTACTTC.

The chain uses TRBV9 and TRBJ2-2; TRBD1 is a possible D gene (6 bases). V was trimmed by 5 bases and J by 7 bases, leaving 12 bases between them. CDR1 and CDR2 (germline): SGDLS, YYNGEE. The CDR3 has 13 residues. The DNA of the CDR3 is TGTGCCAGCAGGGCAGGGGTCGTCGGGGAGCTGTTTTTT. Translating gives CASRAGVVGELFF.

V and J are TRBV18 and TRBJ2-3, with 8 bases that match TRBD2. CDR3 length equals 16 residues. The junction had 11 bases not matched to a gene; V was cut back by 8 bases and J by 1 base. CDR1 and CDR2 from the germline V gene are KGHSH and LQKENI. The CDR3, as DNA: TGTGCCAGCGCACTAACCCTAGCGGGCGGCACAGATACGCAGTATTTT. This translates into CASALTLAGGTDTQYF. Variable domain in full (rest from reference TRBV18 and TRBJ2-3): NAGVMQNPRHLVRRRGQEARLRCSPMKGHSHVYWYRQLPEEGLKFMVYLQKENIIDESGMPKERFSAEFPKEGPSILRIQQVVRGDSAAYFCASALTLAGGTDTQYFGPGTRLTVL.

J is TRBJ1-5 and V is TRBV5-6, with a tentative D call TRBD1 (5 bases). CDR3 length equals 14 residues. Per the germline V gene, CDR1 is SGHDT and CDR2 is YYEEEE. The germline V and J ends were trimmed by 0 bases and 9 bases, with 13 bases remaining between them. The CDR3 DNA reads TGTGCCAGCAGCTTGGGGAGGGGAGTTCGGCCCCAGCATTTT. Translation gives CASSLGRGVRPQHF.

The CDR3, as DNA: TGTGCCAGCAGCGTAGGAGGAGGGGCCACTGAAGCTTTCTTT. Its translation is CASSVGGGATEAFF. This chain uses TRBV9 with TRBJ1-1, with D maybe TRBD1 (5 bases). V shed 0 bases and J shed 4 bases, with 10 bases lying between them. This CDR3 spans 14 amino acids. Germline values: CDR1 SGDLS, CDR2 YYNGEE.

The chain joins TRBV14 to TRBJ1-6, with TRBD1 identical over 9 bases. J was trimmed by 4 bases and V by 1 base; bases with no gene match: 5. This CDR3 has 17 amino acids. Germline CDR1 reads SGHDN; CDR2 reads FVKESK. The CDR3 here is CASSQVTGGAYNSPLHF. The CDR3, as DNA: TGTGCCAGCAGCCAAGTAACAGGGGGCGCGTATAATTCACCCCTCCACTTT.

The CDR3 protein is CASSPKLAGSYEQYF. CDR3 nucleotides: TGCGCCAGCAGCCCAAAACTAGCGGGGTCCTACGAGCAGTACTTC. The chain links TRBV5-1 to TRBJ2-7; 10 bases agree with TRBD2. Germline trimming cut 4 bases from V and 1 base from J; bases unmatched to any gene: 5. The CDR3 runs to 15 residues. Germline CDR1 and CDR2: SGHRS and YFSETQ.

The V gene is TRBV7-8, the J gene TRBJ1-1; D unclear. The V end was cut by 0 bases, the J end by 6 bases, with 11 bases between. The CDR3 has 14 residues. Germline V gene lookup returns CDR1 SGHVS and CDR2 FQNEAQ. CDR3 sequence reads: CASSLARGGSEAFF. The CDR3 DNA follows: TGTGCCAGCAGCTTAGCGAGAGGAGGTTCTGAAGCTTTCTTT.

The rearrangement uses TRBV6-5 and TRBJ1-4; no reliable D call. CDR3 length equals 13 residues. The germline V gene encodes CDR1 MNHEY and CDR2 SVGAGI. Trimming took off 7 bases at V and 2 bases at J, with 8 bases between the two ends. The CDR3 here is CASNRVTNEKLFF. The CDR3 nucleotides are TGTGCCAGCAATAGGGTTACTAATGAAAAACTGTTTTTT.

This rearrangement joins TRBV9 to TRBJ1-2, with 9 nucleotides matching TRBD1. In germline, CDR1 is SGDLS, CDR2 YYNGEE. V shed 7 bases and J 4 bases; nucleotides not matched to a gene: 11. CDR3 length: 15 amino acids. The CDR3 protein is CASASRDRDFYGYTF. Here the CDR3 DNA reads TGTGCCAGCGCAAGCCGGGACAGGGACTTCTATGGCTACACCTTC.

This clone was found once. The rearrangement joins TRBV12-5 to TRBJ1-5; D unresolved. The V end lost 2 bases, the J end lost 6 bases, and 2 bases lay between the germline ends. CDR3 length: 11 residues. Per the germline V gene, CDR1 is LGHNT and CDR2 is FRNRAP. The CDR3 nucleotides are TGTGCTAGTGGTTTGCTTCAGCCCCAGCATTTT. It translates to CASGLLQPQHF.

The chain carries TRBV5-6 and TRBJ2-1, with D possibly TRBD1 on 5 matching bases. CDR1 is SGHDT, CDR2 YYEEEE, per germline. V was pared by 4 bases and J by 10 bases, with 9 bases between. The CDR3 is made up of 11 amino acids. The CDR3 DNA reads TGTGCCAGCAGCGCCTACAGGGAGCAGTTCTTC. Translated: CASSAYREQFF.

CDR3 protein: CASSMGQGIDNEQFF. DNA of the CDR3: TGTGCCAGCAGCATGGGACAGGGAATCGACAATGAGCAGTTCTTC. The chain combines TRBV7-8 with TRBJ2-1; 9 positions agree with TRBD1. Germline CDR1 reads SGHVS; CDR2 reads FQNEAQ. J gave up 5 bases and V 5 bases, and 7 bases lay outside the gene matches. The CDR3 consists of 15 residues.

V usage is TRBV7-9 and J usage is TRBJ1-3; no definite D call. CDR1 and CDR2 from the germline V gene are SEHNR and FQNEAQ (reference sequence). The ends were cut back, 3 bases at V and 0 bases at J, with 3 bases in the middle. CDR3 length equals 13 residues. CDR3 in amino acids: CASSLNSGNTIYF. The CDR3, as DNA: TGTGCCAGCAGCTTGAACTCTGGAAACACCATATATTTT.

Here the CDR3 DNA reads TGCGCCAGCAGCCAAGTCGGGACAGGGGGCACTGAAGCTTTCTTT. Its translation is CASSQVGTGGTEAFF. J is TRBJ1-1 and V is TRBV4-1; 11 bases map to TRBD1. Germline CDR1 is MGHRA and CDR2 is YSYEKL. Trimming took 1 base from V and 4 from J; bases not matched to a gene: 2. This CDR3 has 15 residues.

The genes are TRBV7-6 and TRBJ1-4; maybe TRBD1 (6 bases). This CDR3 comprises 16 residues. Germline CDR1 and CDR2: SGHVS and FNYEAQ. The germline V and J ends were trimmed by 1 base and 5 bases, with 14 bases remaining between them. The CDR3 spells CASSLGGRGGNEKLFF. The CDR3 DNA reads as TGTGCCAGCAGCTTAGGGGGCAGGGGAGGAAATGAAAAACTGTTTTTT.

The chain links TRBV5-1 to TRBJ1-3, with no clear D. Per germline, CDR1 SGHRS and CDR2 YFSETQ. The V gene lost 4 bases and the J gene lost 1 base, with 18 bases spanning the gap. This CDR3 is 17 amino acids long. CDR3 coding DNA: TGCGCCAGCAGCCAATTGACCTTATCCGGATCTGGAAACACCATATATTTT. It is translated as CASSQLTLSGSGNTIYF. Full variable domain (outside the CDR3, taken from reference TRBV5-1 and TRBJ1-3): KAGVTQTPRYLIKTRGQQVTLSCSPISGHRSVSWYQQTPGQGLQFLFEYFSETQRNKGNFPGRFSGRQFSNSRSEMNVSTLELGDSALYLCASSQLTLSGSGNTIYFGEGSWLTVV.

The chain links TRBV6-1 to TRBJ1-1; 7 nucleotides align to TRBD1. Trimming cost V 11 bases and J 3 bases; bases outside gene matches: 12. The CDR3 runs 14 residues. The germline gives CDR1 MNHNS, CDR2 SASEGT. The CDR3 here is CAVTPQGWDTEAFF. The CDR3 DNA is TGTGCCGTGACCCCACAGGGGTGGGACACTGAAGCTTTCTTT.